A selection of T cell receptor beta chains follows, all from one sample in a study of identifying expanded T cells in peripheral blood. Assay used: immunoSEQ multiplex PCR; TCRdb lists only in-frame clones, some missing. This repertoire shows about 97,000 clones, about 91% found once; its top ten account for over 12%. Sequencing input: blood. These receptors all come from a person aged 18 to 70 in good health. Both conserved end residues are part of each CDR3. The order of the fields is clone size, J gene, V gene, CDR3 length, D gene, CDR3 DNA, CDR3 protein. A D gene is named only where the DNA matches it firmly. For some rows the clone size is stated as once, few or many, or as a class when expanded; others skip it.

clone_size: few
j_call: TRBJ2-7
v_call: TRBV28
cdr3_length: 13
d_call: NA
cdr3_nt: TGTGCCAGCAGTTTGGGATGGGCCAACGAGCAGTACTTC
cdr3_aa: CASSLGWANEQYF

clone_size: NA
j_call: TRBJ2-6
v_call: TRBV12-2
cdr3_length: 12
d_call: NA
cdr3_nt: TGTGCAAGTCCTCTGAGGGCCAACGTCCTGACTTTC
cdr3_aa: CASPLRANVLTF

clone_size: once
j_call: TRBJ2-1
v_call: TRBV5-1
cdr3_length: 15
d_call: TRBD2
cdr3_nt: TGCGCCAGCAGCTTCAGCGGGGGGACTTACAATGAGCAGTTCTTC
cdr3_aa: CASSFSGGTYNEQFF

clone_size: NA
j_call: TRBJ2-5
v_call: TRBV6-1
cdr3_length: 15
d_call: TRBD1
cdr3_nt: TGTGCCAGCAGTGATTTACAGGGGTTTGAGGAGACCCAGTACTTC
cdr3_aa: CASSDLQGFEETQYF

clone_size: NA
j_call: TRBJ1-2
v_call: TRBV6-7
cdr3_length: 12
d_call: TRBD1
cdr3_nt: TGTGCCAGCAGCCGGGACAGCTATGGCTACACCTTC
cdr3_aa: CASSRDSYGYTF

clone_size: NA
j_call: TRBJ2-1
v_call: TRBV29-1
cdr3_length: 15
d_call: TRBD2
cdr3_nt: TGCAGCGTTGAAGCTAGCGGGAGGGCGGGTAATGAGCAGTTCTTC
cdr3_aa: CSVEASGRAGNEQFF

clone_size: NA
j_call: TRBJ1-2
v_call: TRBV6-1
cdr3_length: 15
d_call: NA
cdr3_nt: TGTGCCAGCAGTGATTTGAGAGGCAACGACTATGGCTACACCTTC
cdr3_aa: CASSDLRGNDYGYTF

clone_size: NA
j_call: TRBJ1-2
v_call: TRBV5-1
cdr3_length: 14
d_call: NA
cdr3_nt: TGCGCCAGCAGCTTGGAGGCCGGACGGTACGTCTACACCTTC
cdr3_aa: CASSLEAGRYVYTF

clone_size: once
j_call: TRBJ2-7
v_call: TRBV27
cdr3_length: 13
d_call: TRBD2
cdr3_nt: TGTGCCAGCAGGATTAGCGGGAGTGACGAGCAGTACTTC
cdr3_aa: CASRISGSDEQYF

clone_size: medium-sized
j_call: TRBJ1-2
v_call: TRBV6-1
cdr3_length: 14
d_call: TRBD1
cdr3_nt: TGTGCCAGCAGTGAAATGGGGACAGGCGAGGGCTACACCTTC
cdr3_aa: CASSEMGTGEGYTF

clone_size: NA
j_call: TRBJ1-2
v_call: TRBV5-8
cdr3_length: 18
d_call: TRBD1
cdr3_nt: TGTGCCAGCAGCTCAGACTCCGGGACAGGGGGCTTCAGCTATGGCTACACCTTC
cdr3_aa: CASSSDSGTGGFSYGYTF

clone_size: NA
j_call: TRBJ2-2
v_call: TRBV9
cdr3_length: 14
d_call: NA
cdr3_nt: TGTGCCAGCAGCGGGACAGTGAACACCGGGGAGCTGTTTTTT
cdr3_aa: CASSGTVNTGELFF

clone_size: NA
j_call: TRBJ2-1
v_call: TRBV7-2
cdr3_length: 15
d_call: TRBD2
cdr3_nt: TGTGCCAGCAGCTTAGCAGCGGGAGGGCTTAATGAGCAGTTCTTC
cdr3_aa: CASSLAAGGLNEQFF

clone_size: NA
j_call: TRBJ1-2
v_call: TRBV30
cdr3_length: 12
d_call: NA
cdr3_nt: TGTGCCTGGAGCAACGACCTCTATGGCTACACCTTC
cdr3_aa: CAWSNDLYGYTF

clone_size: NA
j_call: TRBJ2-1
v_call: TRBV9
cdr3_length: 14
d_call: NA
cdr3_nt: TGTGCCAGCAGCCCCCAGGTAGGTTGGGATGAGCAGTTCTTC
cdr3_aa: CASSPQVGWDEQFF

clone_size: NA
j_call: TRBJ1-5
v_call: TRBV5-8
cdr3_length: 14
d_call: NA
cdr3_nt: TGTGCCAGCCTAACAGATTATAGCAATCAGCCCCAGCATTTT
cdr3_aa: CASLTDYSNQPQHF

clone_size: NA
j_call: TRBJ2-7
v_call: TRBV11-2
cdr3_length: 11
d_call: NA
cdr3_nt: TGTGCCAGCAGTCAATGGCAGGGTCAGTACTTC
cdr3_aa: CASSQWQGQYF

clone_size: NA
j_call: TRBJ2-7
v_call: TRBV5-1
cdr3_length: 12
d_call: TRBD2
cdr3_nt: TGCGCCAGCAGCCGGGGGGGCTACGAGCAGTACTTC
cdr3_aa: CASSRGGYEQYF

clone_size: NA
j_call: TRBJ1-1
v_call: TRBV6-6
cdr3_length: 14
d_call: NA
cdr3_nt: TGTGCCAGCAGGACGGGGCTTTGGGACACTGAAGCTTTCTTT
cdr3_aa: CASRTGLWDTEAFF

clone_size: NA
j_call: TRBJ2-7
v_call: TRBV2
cdr3_length: 14
d_call: NA
cdr3_nt: TGTGCCAGCAGTACGACAAAAGACTCCTACGAGCAGTACTTC
cdr3_aa: CASSTTKDSYEQYF

clone_size: NA
j_call: TRBJ2-1
v_call: TRBV2
cdr3_length: 15
d_call: TRBD2
cdr3_nt: TGTGCCAGCAGTGTGGCTAGCGGAACTTACAATGAGCAGTTCTTC
cdr3_aa: CASSVASGTYNEQFF

clone_size: NA
j_call: TRBJ1-4
v_call: TRBV4-1
cdr3_length: 14
d_call: NA
cdr3_nt: TGCGCCAGCAGCCCGCAGGAGGGGGAGGAAAAACTGTTTTTT
cdr3_aa: CASSPQEGEEKLFF